Below are 21 T cell receptor beta chains sequenced from a single sample in a study of control samples from healthy donors and cancer patients. Measured with immunoSEQ multiplex PCR; TCRdb has only the in-frame clones, and not every one. This table holds 150,000 to 200,000 clones, almost 90% found once. The sequencing input was blood. The receptors were sampled from a woman in her twenties or thirties in good health.

This CDR3 is CAWSGQGHEQYV. CDR3 sequence (DNA): TGTGCCTGGAGTGGACAGGGTCACGAGCAGTACGTC. This chain connects TRBV30 to TRBJ2-7, with 7 bases lining up with TRBD1. V lost 1 base and J lost 5; bases outside the gene matches: 2. This CDR3 is 12 amino acids long. Germline CDR1 GTSNPN, CDR2 SVGIG (reference sequence).

The chain is built from TRBV7-6 and TRBJ2-5, with D uncertain. From germline, CDR1 is SGHVS and CDR2 FNYEAQ. Trimming cost V 5 bases and J 5 bases, with 21 bases left between them. This CDR3 is built from 16 residues. The CDR3 region is CASSPLGMNSKETQYF. The CDR3 coding sequence is TGTGCCAGCAGCCCGCTAGGGATGAATTCTAAGGAGACCCAGTACTTC.

This chain links TRBV3-1 (or the pseudogene TRBV3-2) with TRBJ1-1; 7 bases align to TRBD1. V lost 6 bases and J lost 6; bases outside the gene matches: 7. The CDR3 has 13 amino acids. Germline V CDR1 and CDR2: LGHDT, YNNKEL (reference sequence). CDR3 sequence reads: CASSKQGWAEAFF. CDR3 bases: TGTGCCAGCAGTAAACAGGGGTGGGCTGAAGCTTTCTTT.

This clone was seen a handful of times. The chain recombines TRBV19 with TRBJ1-2; D unresolved. The CDR3 is 12 amino acids. Trimming took 4 bases from V and 1 from J, leaving 4 bases between them. Germline V gene data show CDR1 as LNHDA and CDR2 as SQIVND (reference sequence). The DNA of the CDR3 is TGTGCCAGTAGTACTGTTAACTATGGCTACACCTTC. Translation gives CASSTVNYGYTF.

The V gene is TRBV9, the J gene TRBJ2-5; perhaps TRBD1 as D (6 bases). Germline lookup yields CDR1 SGDLS and CDR2 YYNGEE. The germline V and J ends were trimmed by 2 bases and 4 bases, with 15 bases remaining between them. This CDR3 has 15 residues. CDR3 bases: TGTGCCAGCAGCGTCTCAACGGTAGGGGGAGAGACCCAGTACTTC. This encodes CASSVSTVGGETQYF.

The chain links TRBV27 to TRBJ2-1; 7 bases line up with TRBD1. J lost 2 bases, V lost 7 bases, and 5 bases had no gene match. Germline CDR1 reads MNHEY; CDR2 reads SMNVEV (reference sequence). This CDR3 is built from 14 residues. CDR3 residues: CASKVGQAYNEQFF. DNA for the CDR3: TGTGCCAGCAAGGTTGGACAGGCCTACAATGAGCAGTTCTTC.

The V and J genes are TRBV28 and TRBJ2-7, with D possibly TRBD2 on 6 matching bases. The CDR3 has 15 amino acids. The V end lost 10 bases, the J end lost 3 bases, and 22 bases lay between the germline ends. Germline CDR1 reads MDHEN; CDR2 reads SYDVKM. CDR3 loop: CATRGGAGNDYEQYF. The CDR3, as DNA: TGTGCCACCCGAGGAGGAGCGGGTAATGACTACGAGCAGTACTTC.

Points on this clone: Germline is not matched at one junction end, which may reflect a read error. V gene TRBV7-7 combines with J gene TRBJ2-5; TRBD2 matches at 16 bases. This CDR3 contains 17 residues. Germline CDR1 and CDR2: SSHAT and FNYEAQ (reference sequence). CDR3 in amino acids: CASSLGTSGGVQETQYF. The CDR3 DNA is TGTGCTAGCAGCTTAGGGACTAGCGGGGGGGTCCAAGAGACCCAGTACTTC.

This clone came up once. The chain joins TRBV11-2 to TRBJ1-1; TRBD1 is a possible D gene (6 bases). V was shortened by 3 bases and J by 10 bases, with 12 bases between the two germline ends. CDR1 and CDR2 from the germline V gene are SGHAT and FQNNGV. CDR3 length equals 12 residues. CDR3 sequence: CASSFGGGGAFF. As DNA, the CDR3 is TGTGCCAGCAGCTTTGGGGGCGGCGGAGCTTTCTTT.

Of note for this clone: At the DNA level, this CDR3 is encoded by other sequences in the same sample as well. The chain recombines TRBV5-1 with TRBJ2-2, with TRBD1 matching 7 bases. This CDR3 region has 15 residues. With 4 bases clipped from V and 3 bases from J, the junction kept 6 bases outside the gene matches. Germline CDR1 reads SGHRS; CDR2 reads YFSETQ. For the CDR3, the DNA is TGCGCCAGCAGCGTAAGGGGGCGGGACACCGGGGAGCTGTTTTTT. As protein: CASSVRGRDTGELFF. The variable domain in full, completed from reference TRBV5-1 and TRBJ2-2, reads KAGVTQTPRYLIKTRGQQVTLSCSPISGHRSVSWYQQTPGQGLQFLFEYFSETQRNKGNFPGRFSGRQFSNSRSEMNVSTLELGDSALYLCASSVRGRDTGELFFGEGSRLTVL.

The gene calls are TRBV11-3 and TRBJ2-4; D may match TRBD1 or TRBD2 (6 bases each). Germline-derived CDR1 and CDR2 are SGHNT and YENEEA. V shed 7 bases and J shed 0 bases, with 16 bases lying between them. This CDR3 has 16 amino acids. CDR3 bases: TGTGCCAGCACCATAGGGGGGTCCTTAGCCAAAAACATTCAGTACTTC. Its protein product is CASTIGGSLAKNIQYF.

V gene TRBV6-1 combines with J gene TRBJ1-2, with D unclear. V dropped 1 base and J dropped 5 bases, with 14 bases sitting between them. Germline-derived CDR1 and CDR2 are MNHNS and SASEGT. The CDR3 loop spans 15 amino acids. The CDR3 nucleotides read TGTGCCAGCAGTGAAGGCAGGCTTGAAGGGTATGGCTACACCTTC. Encoded protein: CASSEGRLEGYGYTF.

The chain uses TRBV5-6 and TRBJ1-2; D remains unclear. This CDR3 is built from 14 residues. V dropped 0 bases and J dropped 4 bases, with 10 bases sitting between them. Per germline, CDR1 SGHDT and CDR2 YYEEEE. The CDR3 loop is CASSLVQRSYGYTF. The CDR3 nucleotides are TGTGCCAGCAGCTTGGTCCAGCGTAGCTATGGCTACACCTTC. The full variable domain, rest sourced from reference TRBV5-6 and TRBJ1-2, is DAGVTQSPTHLIKTRGQQVTLRCSPKSGHDTVSWYQQALGQGPQFIFQYYEEEERQRGNFPDRFSGHQFPNYSSELNVNALLLGDSALYLCASSLVQRSYGYTFGSGTRLTVV.

This rearrangement joins TRBV6-5 to TRBJ2-1; 8 bases agree with TRBD2. The J segment lost 2 bases and the V segment lost 8 bases, leaving 8 bases of the junction unmatched. CDR1 MNHEY and CDR2 SVGAGI come from the germline V gene. CDR3 length: 15 amino acids. The CDR3: CASSIAGGTYNEQFF. CDR3 in DNA: TGTGCCAGCTCAATCGCGGGAGGAACCTACAATGAGCAGTTCTTC.

In its sample, this clone was seen once. V usage is TRBV30 and J usage is TRBJ1-2, with 8 positions matching TRBD1. V trimming: 1 base; J trimming: 2 bases; junction bases outside the gene matches: 3. This CDR3 is built from 14 residues. Germline CDR1 is GTSNPN and CDR2 is SVGIG (reference sequence). CDR3 sequence: CAWSGDRRNYGYTF. The CDR3 bases are TGTGCCTGGAGTGGGGACAGGAGAAACTATGGCTACACCTTC.

The gene calls are TRBV4-1 and TRBJ1-2, with D possibly TRBD1 on 6 matching bases. V lost 2 bases to trimming and J lost 4 bases, with 8 bases between them. The CDR3 loop spans 13 amino acids. From germline, CDR1 is MGHRA and CDR2 YSYEKL. DNA for the CDR3: TGCGCCAGCAGCCAAACAGGGTTCTATGGCTACACCTTC. As protein: CASSQTGFYGYTF.

CDR3 sequence: CASSYSWVGDQQFF. The CDR3 DNA reads TGTGCCAGCAGTTACTCGTGGGTGGGAGATCAGCAGTTCTTC. The rearrangement uses TRBV6-5 and TRBJ2-1, with a weak D call TRBD2 (5 bases). This CDR3 contains 14 residues. V dropped 0 bases and J dropped 11 bases, with 14 bases sitting between them. Germline CDR1 MNHEY, CDR2 SVGAGI.

This clone has just one count. The chain is built from TRBV9 and TRBJ2-7; D is undetermined. The CDR3 extends over 15 amino acids. Trimming cost V 0 bases and J 2 bases, with 12 bases left between them. In germline, CDR1 is SGDLS, CDR2 YYNGEE. The CDR3 reads CASSVVAGITYEQYF. DNA of the CDR3: TGTGCCAGCAGCGTAGTGGCAGGCATCACCTACGAGCAGTACTTC.

This chain connects TRBV7-9 to TRBJ2-7; D not certain. Germline assignment: CDR1 SEHNR and CDR2 FQNEAQ (reference sequence). The ends were cut back, 5 bases at V and 2 bases at J, with 7 bases in the middle. The CDR3 length is 12 residues. CDR3 nucleotides: TGTGCCAGCAGCCCCGGCCCCTACGAGCAGTACTTC. This gives the protein CASSPGPYEQYF. The full variable domain, its missing parts supplied by reference TRBV7-9 and TRBJ2-7, is DTGVSQNPRHKITKRGQNVTFRCDPISEHNRLYWYRQTLGQGPEFLTYFQNEAQLEKSRLLSDRFSAERPKGSFSTLEIQRTEQGDSAMYLCASSPGPYEQYFGPGTRLTVT.

The chain has TRBV4-1 and TRBJ2-1, with TRBD2 identical over 9 bases. The CDR3 length is 17 residues. V lost 0 bases, J lost 3 bases, and 6 bases stayed unmatched. Germline V gene sequence: CDR1 MGHRA, CDR2 YSYEKL. The CDR3 sequence is CASSQDSAGGGYNEQFF. As DNA, the CDR3 is TGCGCCAGCAGCCAAGACTCGGCGGGAGGGGGCTACAATGAGCAGTTCTTC.

The gene calls are TRBV19 and TRBJ1-2; D unresolved. This CDR3 comprises 15 residues. Trimming took off 3 bases at V and 3 bases at J, with 14 bases between the two ends. CDR1 is LNHDA and CDR2 is SQIVND in the germline V gene (reference sequence). The CDR3: CASSIEGGIDYGYTF. The CDR3 coding sequence is TGTGCCAGTAGTATTGAGGGAGGGATCGACTATGGCTACACCTTC.